Following are 29 T cell receptor beta chains from one sample sequenced in a study of control samples from healthy donors and cancer patients. Clones were sequenced by immunoSEQ multiplex PCR, and TCRdb holds only the in-frame ones, with some missing. Altogether about 170,000 clones are present, almost 90% being singletons, with the ten largest covering approximately 4.9%. The sample consisted of blood. These receptors were taken from a woman in her 30s in good health.

V usage is TRBV6-5 and J usage is TRBJ1-2; D perhaps matches TRBD1 (5 bases). This CDR3 is 16 amino acids long. Trimming stripped 0 bases from V and 3 bases from J, with 14 bases between. In germline, CDR1 is MNHEY, CDR2 SVGAGI. The CDR3 bases are TGTGCCAGCAGTTACTCTGGCCAGGGTGGGCACTATGGCTACACCTTC. This encodes CASSYSGQGGHYGYTF.

V and J are TRBV27 and TRBJ2-1, with 10 positions matching TRBD2. The germline V gene encodes CDR1 MNHEY and CDR2 SMNVEV (reference sequence). Trimming took 6 bases from V and 9 from J; bases not matched to a gene: 11. The CDR3 is made up of 15 amino acids. CDR3 bases: TGTGCCAGCAGCCGGACTAGCGGACCCCCGTCTGAGCAGTTCTTC. It is translated as CASSRTSGPPSEQFF.

As concerns this clone: A read error may account for a junction end that differs from germline. V and J are TRBV2 and TRBJ2-1, with 9 positions matching TRBD1. Per germline, CDR1 SNHLY and CDR2 FYNNEI. The CDR3 length is 14 residues. The DNA of the CDR3 is TGTGCCAGCGGTGACAGGGGGAACTACAATGAGCAGTTCTTC. It encodes CASGDRGNYNEQFF.

The J gene is TRBJ2-5, the V gene TRBV9; TRBD1 matches 7 bases. The CDR3 totals 13 residues. V shed 0 bases and J 5 bases; nucleotides not matched to a gene: 1. Germline loops: CDR1 SGDLS, CDR2 YYNGEE. The CDR3 here is CASSVDRGETQYF. The CDR3 DNA is TGTGCCAGCAGCGTAGACAGGGGTGAGACCCAGTACTTC.

The chain recombines TRBV25-1 with TRBJ2-2; a weak D match, TRBD2 (6 bases). The CDR3 contains 14 residues. Germline CDR1 is MGHDK and CDR2 is SYGVNS. V lost 4 bases to trimming and J lost 3 bases, with 9 bases between them. The CDR3 nucleotides read TGTGCCAGCAGTGGGGAGGAGGACACCGGGGAGCTGTTTTTT. Translating it yields CASSGEEDTGELFF.

The chain carries TRBV5-1 and TRBJ2-3, with 7 positions matching TRBD1. The CDR3 contains 13 residues. V trimming: 8 bases; J trimming: 1 base; junction bases outside the gene matches: 4. The germline CDR1 and CDR2 sequences are SGHRS and YFSETQ. DNA for the CDR3: TGCGCCAGTAGTACAGGGGGCACAGATACGCAGTATTTT. This translates into CASSTGGTDTQYF.

This chain uses TRBV2 with TRBJ2-5; 12 bases fit TRBD2. The CDR3 covers 13 residues. V trimming: 9 bases; J trimming: 7 bases; junction bases outside the gene matches: 6. In germline, CDR1 is SNHLY, CDR2 FYNNEI. For the CDR3, the DNA is TGTGCCAGTCTAGCGGGGGGGCAGTGGACCCAGTACTTC. The encoded protein is CASLAGGQWTQYF.

V usage is TRBV9 and J usage is TRBJ2-5; 12 nucleotides align to TRBD1. The length of the CDR3 is 15 residues. Germline assignment: CDR1 SGDLS and CDR2 YYNGEE. Germline trimming cut 4 bases from V and 5 bases from J; bases unmatched to any gene: 6. CDR3 DNA sequence: TGTGCCAGCAGCCCCGGGACAGGGGGCTTGGAGACCCAGTACTTC. Protein: CASSPGTGGLETQYF.

The chain recombines TRBV7-8 with TRBJ2-7, with 9 positions matching TRBD2. Per germline, CDR1 SGHVS and CDR2 FQNEAQ. Trimming cost V 6 bases and J 4 bases; bases outside gene matches: 10. The CDR3 contains 15 residues. The CDR3 loop is CASSLAAGGPYEQYV. The CDR3 bases are TGTGCCAGCAGTCTTGCGGCGGGGGGGCCTTACGAGCAGTACGTC.

This chain links TRBV9 with TRBJ2-3; 10 bases line up with TRBD1. The CDR3 is 16 amino acids. Unmatched junction bases numbered 9, after V lost 4 bases and J lost 4 bases. Germline values: CDR1 SGDLS, CDR2 YYNGEE. This CDR3 is CASSQSDRGLADTQYF. The CDR3 DNA reads as TGTGCCAGCAGCCAATCCGACAGGGGGCTGGCAGATACGCAGTATTTT.

The J gene is TRBJ1-4, the V gene TRBV24-1; 8 bases are shared with TRBD1. Germline loops: CDR1 KGHDR, CDR2 SFDVKD. V was clipped by 4 bases and J by 8 bases; unmatched bases: 8. This CDR3 comprises 15 residues. CDR3 sequence: CATSESGGRREKLFF. The CDR3 nucleotides read TGTGCCACCAGTGAGTCAGGGGGCCGTCGGGAAAAACTGTTTTTT.

The gene calls are TRBV3-1 (or the pseudogene TRBV3-2) and TRBJ1-4; 7 positions agree with TRBD1. The length of the CDR3 is 15 residues. Trimming removed 2 bases from V and 7 bases from J; junction bases left unmatched: 7. Germline CDR1 reads LGHDT; CDR2 reads YNNKEL (reference sequence). The CDR3 DNA reads TGTGCCAGCAGCCAAATGGCAGGGGGAGGTGAAAAACTGTTTTTT. Translated: CASSQMAGGGEKLFF.

The genes are TRBV5-6 and TRBJ1-2, with D perhaps matching TRBD1 (5 bases). The CDR3 is 16 amino acids. CDR1 is SGHDT, CDR2 YYEEEE, per germline. V lost 2 bases to trimming and J lost 4 bases, with 18 bases between them. CDR3 coding DNA: TGTGCCAGCAGCTTACCCTCGGCTGTGGGGGGCTATGGCTACACCTTC. Residues: CASSLPSAVGGYGYTF.

The chain links TRBV5-1 to TRBJ2-7; the match to TRBD2 covers 11 bases. CDR3 length equals 14 residues. Unmatched junction bases numbered 5, after V lost 7 bases and J lost 2 bases. Per the germline V gene, CDR1 is SGHRS and CDR2 is YFSETQ. The CDR3 protein is CASRGTSGPYEQYF. DNA of the CDR3: TGCGCCAGCCGAGGGACTAGCGGACCCTACGAGCAGTACTTC.

The genes are TRBV7-2 and TRBJ2-1; the D gene is possibly TRBD1 (7 bases). V dropped 2 bases and J dropped 6 bases, with 20 bases sitting between them. This CDR3 is 17 amino acids long. The germline V gene has CDR1 SGHTA and CDR2 FQGNSA. The DNA of the CDR3 is TGTGCCAGCAGCTTAATCAGGGGGAAGGGACTCGTCAATGAGCAGTTCTTC. It encodes CASSLIRGKGLVNEQFF.

V and J are TRBV14 and TRBJ1-2; D remains unclear. V was cut by 1 base and J by 4 bases, with 7 bases left in between. This CDR3 is built from 13 residues. Germline V gene data show CDR1 as SGHDN and CDR2 as FVKESK. The DNA of the CDR3 is TGTGCCAGCAGCCAAGGGACGGCCTATGGCTACACCTTC. Translating gives CASSQGTAYGYTF.

In DNA form, the CDR3 reads TGTGCCAGTAGTAGGCTGGGGACCGGGGAGACCCAGTACTTC. As protein: CASSRLGTGETQYF. The V gene is TRBV19, the J gene TRBJ2-5; D assignment may be TRBD1 or TRBD2 (5 bases each). The CDR3 is made up of 14 amino acids. Germline V gene sequence: CDR1 LNHDA, CDR2 SQIVND (reference sequence). V was shortened by 4 bases and J by 5 bases, with 14 bases between the two germline ends.

The rearrangement links TRBV30 to TRBJ1-5; 8 nucleotides align to TRBD1. This CDR3 has 13 residues. CDR1 and CDR2 from the germline V gene are GTSNPN and SVGIG (reference sequence). V shed 2 bases and J 4 bases; nucleotides not matched to a gene: 1. CDR3: CAWSRQGNQPQHF. CDR3 DNA sequence: TGTGCCTGGAGTAGACAGGGGAATCAGCCCCAGCATTTT.

J is TRBJ2-2 and V is TRBV11-3; D gene uncertain. This CDR3 contains 14 residues. V lost 5 bases, J lost 0 bases, and 7 bases lay in between. Germline V CDR1 and CDR2: SGHNT, YENEEA. The CDR3 spells CASSLRANTGELFF. CDR3 DNA sequence: TGTGCCAGCAGCCTCCGGGCGAACACCGGGGAGCTGTTTTTT.

The gene calls are TRBV19 and TRBJ1-2; tentative D call: TRBD1 (5 bases). V lost 5 bases and J lost 1, with 8 bases in between. The CDR3 runs 13 residues. The V gene's germline CDR1 is LNHDA and CDR2 SQIVND (reference sequence). In DNA, the CDR3 is TGTGCCAGTAGTCGACAGCTTAACTATGGCTACACCTTC. It specifies CASSRQLNYGYTF.

The chain is built from TRBV6-5 and TRBJ1-5; TRBD1 might be the D (5 bases). Trimming stripped 5 bases from V and 5 bases from J, with 10 bases between. The CDR3 loop spans 13 amino acids. Germline values: CDR1 MNHEY, CDR2 SVGAGI. CDR3 residues: CASSPGFHQPQHF. As DNA, the CDR3 is TGTGCCAGCAGTCCAGGGTTTCATCAGCCCCAGCATTTT.

V gene TRBV13 combines with J gene TRBJ2-7; D unresolved. The CDR3 runs 15 residues. CDR1 is PRHDT and CDR2 is FYEKMQ in the germline V gene (reference sequence). V gave up 2 bases and J gave up 0 bases, with 11 bases separating them. In nucleotides, the CDR3 is TGTGCCAGCAGCTTATATGGCGCTAGCTCCTACGAGCAGTACTTC. Translating it yields CASSLYGASSYEQYF.

The chain employs TRBV6-1 and TRBJ2-5, with 8 bases fitting TRBD1. The CDR3 spans 13 residues. V was pared by 1 base and J by 13 bases, with 8 bases of the junction left unmatched. Per the germline V gene, CDR1 is MNHNS and CDR2 is SASEGT. CDR3 sequence reads: CASSEEGRGPRYF. In DNA form, the CDR3 reads TGTGCCAGCAGTGAAGAGGGCAGGGGGCCCCGGTACTTC.

This clone was observed once. The chain joins TRBV11-2 to TRBJ2-7; D is perhaps TRBD1 (5 bases). Deletions cut 3 bases from V and 4 bases from J, with 16 bases between. From germline, CDR1 is SGHAT and CDR2 FQNNGV. This CDR3 is 15 amino acids long. The DNA of the CDR3 is TGTGCCAGCAGCTTCGGCCCGACAGCTACTTACGAGCAGTACTTC. Translated: CASSFGPTATYEQYF.

V is TRBV27 and J is TRBJ2-5; no clear D. The germline V gene has CDR1 MNHEY and CDR2 SMNVEV (reference sequence). With 6 bases removed from V and 5 bases from J, the gap between germline ends came to 10 bases. The CDR3 runs 12 residues. In DNA form, the CDR3 reads TGTGCCAGCAGGAGGTCTGGCGAGACCCAGTACTTC. Translating gives CASRRSGETQYF.

The chain joins TRBV9 to TRBJ2-3; D may be TRBD2 (5 bases). The CDR3 extends over 16 amino acids. Germline V gives CDR1 SGDLS, CDR2 YYNGEE. V lost 0 bases, J lost 2 bases, and 13 bases lay in between. CDR3 in DNA: TGTGCCAGCAGCGTAGGGGCTAGCCAACTCACAGATACGCAGTATTTT. Translation gives CASSVGASQLTDTQYF. Supplemented by reference TRBV9 and TRBJ2-3, the full variable domain reads DSGVTQTPKHLITATGQRVTLRCSPRSGDLSVYWYQQSLDQGLQFLIQYYNGEERAKGNILERFSAQQFPDLHSELNLSSLELGDSALYFCASSVGASQLTDTQYFGPGTRLTVL.

The chain carries TRBV10-3 and TRBJ2-2; tentatively, D is TRBD2 (5 bases). CDR3 size: 11 residues. Trimming left V 11 bases short and J 6 bases short, with 10 bases between. From germline, CDR1 is ENHRY and CDR2 SYGVKD. CDR3 in amino acids: CALMRAGELFF. CDR3 sequence (DNA): TGTGCCCTCATGAGGGCCGGGGAGCTGTTTTTT.

The chain carries TRBV5-4 and TRBJ2-1, with D tentatively TRBD1 (6 bases). Germline CDR1 SGHNT, CDR2 YYREEE (reference sequence). The CDR3 has 14 residues. Between the trimmed V and J ends, which lost 4 bases and 4 bases, there was a span of 12 bases. CDR3 in DNA: TGTGCCAGCAGCGTAGGACAGCCATACAATGAGCAGTTCTTC. This sequence encodes CASSVGQPYNEQFF.

V is TRBV7-8 and J is TRBJ2-5; 11 bases line up with TRBD1. CDR3 size: 17 residues. Per the germline V gene, CDR1 is SGHVS and CDR2 is FQNEAQ. Trimming at V came to 4 bases and at J to 4 bases, leaving 11 bases not matched to a gene. This CDR3 reads CASSSGAGQGAGETQYF. The CDR3 region has the DNA TGTGCCAGCAGCTCAGGGGCCGGACAGGGGGCTGGAGAGACCCAGTACTTC.